The TCR beta chain under discussion was sequenced for a study of T cell changes during pregnancy in multiple sclerosis. Per germline, CDR1 MGHRA and CDR2 YSYEKL. This CDR3 region has 15 residues. J was trimmed by 3 bases and V by 1 base; bases with no gene match: 3. Some clones are missing from TCRdb's copy, which holds only in-frame ones; the method was immunoSEQ multiplex PCR. The sample includes approximately 97,000 clones, 91% seen only once; the top ten take approximately 1.6%. The TCR sequence derives from a female donor in good health, enrolled as a control in a pregnancy study. The V and J genes are TRBV4-1 and TRBJ1-5; TRBD1 agrees at 7 bases. The starting material was peripheral blood, obtained after pregnancy. This CDR3 is CASSQGQGPNQPQHF. The CDR3 DNA is TGCGCCAGCAGCCAAGGACAGGGACCCAATCAGCCCCAGCATTTT.